This passage covers 11 T cell receptor beta chains from one sample sequenced in a study of metastatic and nonmetastatic thyroid tumors. Until they underwent thyroid surgery, no patient had received any treatment. TCRdb re-called the PCR reads with MiXCR. The sample holds some 30,000 clones; 7.4% are singletons and the top ten take around 44%. Sequencing was done on a sample of blood. These receptors all come from a female donor with papillary thyroid cancer or a benign thyroid nodule (not recorded which). Some clones in this sample may be carry-over from other donors' samples.

This clone was detected only a few times. The chain has TRBV29-1 and TRBJ1-4; D is ambiguous. Germline values: CDR1 SQVTM, CDR2 ANQGSEA. V lost 6 bases, J lost 0 bases, and 14 bases lay in between. The CDR3 has 15 residues. Written as DNA, the CDR3 is TGCAGCGTCGCCAGGACGGACGCAACTAATGAAAAACTGTTTTTT. Amino acid sequence: CSVARTDATNEKLFF.

Many counts were recorded for this clone. This chain joins TRBV7-9 and TRBJ1-1; 10 nucleotides line up with TRBD1. The germline V gene encodes CDR1 SEHNR and CDR2 FQNEAQ (reference sequence). This CDR3 contains 15 residues. The trim removed 5 bases at V and 2 bases at J, leaving 5 bases unmatched. The CDR3 region has the DNA TGTGCCAGCAGCACTCAGACAGGGGGCAACACTGAAGCTTTCTTT. Translated, it gives CASSTQTGGNTEAFF.

This clone was detected only once. J is TRBJ1-1 and V is TRBV30; tentative D call: TRBD1 (5 bases). Germline CDR1 GTSNPN, CDR2 SVGIG (reference sequence). The CDR3 is 13 amino acids. V was shortened by 4 bases and J by 4 bases, with 13 bases between the two germline ends. The CDR3 protein is CAWTRSGTTEAFF. CDR3 nucleotides: TGTGCCTGGACCCGGAGTGGGACCACTGAAGCTTTCTTT.

This clone was found many times. The rearrangement uses TRBV20-1 and TRBJ1-1; D is possibly TRBD1 (6 bases). There are 14 residues in the CDR3. CDR1 and CDR2 (germline): DFQATT, SNEGSKA (reference sequence). Trimming stripped 6 bases from V and 5 bases from J, with 19 bases between. The CDR3 sequence is CSAETRGLGTEAFF. The CDR3 DNA is TGCAGTGCAGAAACGCGGGGGCTCGGAACTGAAGCTTTCTTT.

At least ten counts were recorded for this clone. The V gene is TRBV6-6, the J gene TRBJ2-3; the match to TRBD2 covers 7 bases. The germline CDR1 and CDR2 sequences are MNHNY and SVGAGI (reference sequence). V shed 0 bases and J 5 bases; nucleotides not matched to a gene: 5. The CDR3 is 15 amino acids. The CDR3 bases are TGTGCCAGCAGTTACTCGGGGGGGTTTGGAGATACGCAGTATTTT. It translates to CASSYSGGFGDTQYF.

This clone showed up many times. This chain joins TRBV6-2 or TRBV6-3 and TRBJ2-7, with a tentative D call TRBD1 (6 bases). The CDR3 is 14 residues long. Trimming removed 6 bases at V and 3 bases at J, with 15 bases between. CDR1 and CDR2 from the germline V gene are MNHEY and SVGEGT. CDR3 DNA sequence: TGTGCCAGCAGCCGCCTCAGGGGTGGCTACGAGCAGTACTTC. It is translated as CASSRLRGGYEQYF.

The table lists this clone with many counts. The rearrangement uses TRBV11-2 and TRBJ1-6; TRBD1 agrees at 9 bases. The CDR3 contains 14 residues. V trimming: 5 bases; J trimming: 7 bases; junction bases outside the gene matches: 3. Germline V gene sequence: CDR1 SGHAT, CDR2 FQNNGV. The CDR3 bases are TGTGCCAGCAGCCGACAGGGGGAGAATTCACCCCTCCACTTT. It specifies CASSRQGENSPLHF.

This clone came up many times. The chain combines TRBV7-6 with TRBJ2-7; D perhaps matches TRBD2 (5 bases). The CDR3 sequence is 13 residues long. V gave up 2 bases and J gave up 7 bases, with 12 bases separating them. Germline CDR1 is SGHVS and CDR2 is FNYEAQ. The CDR3 DNA follows: TGTGCCAGCAGCTTAACTAGGGCGGATGAGCAGTACTTC. Its protein product is CASSLTRADEQYF.

This clone was detected ten times or more. The V call is TRBV4-2, the J call TRBJ2-6; 7 nucleotides match TRBD1. With 4 bases clipped from V and 4 bases from J, the junction kept 19 bases outside the gene matches. Germline V lookup: CDR1 LGHNA, CDR2 YNFKEQ. CDR3 length equals 20 residues. Here the CDR3 reads CASSPRQGMSVKRGANVLTF. DNA for the CDR3: TGTGCCAGCAGCCCCAGACAGGGAATGTCGGTTAAGAGAGGGGCCAACGTCCTGACTTTC.

This clone has a count of ten or more. This chain links TRBV7-9 with TRBJ1-5, with D hard to call. The length of the CDR3 is 15 residues. Germline loops: CDR1 SEHNR, CDR2 FQNEAQ (reference sequence). V gave up 4 bases and J gave up 4 bases, with 14 bases separating them. CDR3 nucleotide sequence: TGTGCCAGCAGCTCGATGACGGGTGTTAATCAGCCCCAGCATTTT. It is translated as CASSSMTGVNQPQHF.

This clone appeared many times. This rearrangement joins TRBV20-1 to TRBJ2-7; 8 bases fit TRBD2. CDR1 and CDR2 (germline): DFQATT, SNEGSKA (reference sequence). V was pared by 6 bases and J by 2 bases, with 9 bases of the junction left unmatched. CDR3 length: 14 residues. The CDR3 DNA sequence: TGCAGTGCCACACGGGGGGGGGATGCCTACGAGCAGTACTTC. This gives the protein CSATRGGDAYEQYF.